The next 27 T cell receptor beta chains were all read from a single sample in a study of blood T cell repertoires in COVID-19. Data came from immunoSEQ multiplex PCR; TCRdb stores just in-frame clones and leaves some out. The table has about 82,000 clones, over 80% seen once; the top ten hold 18%. Sequencing input: peripheral blood. The receptor source for this set is a man aged 80 or over with active or convalescent COVID-19.

This clone was detected once. The CDR3 spells CASSPRTGLNTIYF. CDR3 DNA: TGTGCCAGCAGCCCCAGGACAGGCCTAAACACCATATATTTT. The V call is TRBV7-2, the J call TRBJ1-3; 7 bases agree with TRBD1. CDR3 length equals 14 residues. Trimming cost V 5 bases and J 6 bases; bases outside gene matches: 7. Looked up from germline, CDR1 is SGHTA and CDR2 is FQGNSA.

The V call is TRBV6-4, the J call TRBJ2-7; unclear D gene. Germline V lookup: CDR1 MRHNA, CDR2 SNTAGT. V was pared by 9 bases and J by 0 bases, with 3 bases between. The CDR3 loop spans 10 amino acids. CDR3 sequence (DNA): TGTGCCAGGAGCTCCTACGAGCAGTACGTC. This gives the protein CARSSYEQYV.

The gene calls are TRBV28 and TRBJ2-2, with D hard to call. Deletions cut 11 bases from V and 1 base from J, with 14 bases between. The CDR3 contains 14 residues. Germline V gene sequence: CDR1 MDHEN, CDR2 SYDVKM. The CDR3 spells CAGRGPLNTGELFF. CDR3 in DNA: TGTGCCGGCCGCGGCCCTTTGAACACCGGGGAGCTGTTTTTT.

The CDR3: CASSNYRYPGGNQPQHF. The DNA for the CDR3 is TGTGCCAGCAGCAATTACAGGTACCCTGGGGGCAATCAGCCCCAGCATTTT. The gene calls are TRBV21-1 and TRBJ1-5; TRBD1 is the table's D call, not checked against the DNA. TRBV21-1 is given as a pseudogene. The CDR3 sequence is 17 residues long.

This clone has just one count. The V gene is TRBV5-1, the J gene TRBJ1-1, with TRBD1 as a possible D gene (6 bases). The V end lost 0 bases, the J end lost 0 bases, and 12 bases lay between the germline ends. CDR1 is SGHRS, CDR2 YFSETQ, per germline. The CDR3 is 16 residues long. CDR3 nucleotide sequence: TGCGCCAGCAGCTTGGGTATTGGGACACTGAACACTGAAGCTTTCTTT. This encodes CASSLGIGTLNTEAFF.

The gene calls are TRBV5-1 and TRBJ2-5; the match to TRBD2 covers 15 bases. J was trimmed by 5 bases and V by 0 bases; bases with no gene match: 5. The germline CDR1 and CDR2 sequences are SGHRS and YFSETQ. This CDR3 comprises 17 residues. The CDR3 nucleotides are TGCGCCAGCAGCTTGGTGGGGACTAGCGGGAGGAAGGAGACCCAGTACTTC. It codes for CASSLVGTSGRKETQYF.

The chain is built from TRBV28 and TRBJ1-2, with 8 bases aligning to TRBD1. The CDR3 consists of 13 residues. Germline V gives CDR1 MDHEN, CDR2 SYDVKM. V lost 6 bases and J lost 1; bases outside the gene matches: 1. This CDR3 reads CASRGQVNYGYTF. The CDR3 DNA reads TGTGCCAGCAGGGGACAGGTTAACTATGGCTACACCTTC.

This clone came up a few times. J is TRBJ1-5 and V is TRBV19; D call uncertain. Germline-derived CDR1 and CDR2 are LNHDA and SQIVND (reference sequence). Deletions cut 1 base from V and 7 bases from J, with 14 bases between. The CDR3 spans 15 residues. CDR3 region: CASSIASTSGQPQHF. The CDR3 DNA sequence: TGTGCCAGTAGTATAGCGTCGACCAGCGGGCAGCCCCAGCATTTT.

V usage is TRBV19 and J usage is TRBJ1-5; the match to TRBD1 covers 7 bases. CDR1 is LNHDA and CDR2 is SQIVND in the germline V gene (reference sequence). V gave up 1 base and J gave up 3 bases; unmatched junction bases: 9. CDR3 size: 17 residues. The CDR3 reads CASSIGLGQIHNQPQHF. CDR3 nucleotide sequence: TGTGCCAGTAGTATAGGACTGGGACAGATACACAATCAGCCCCAGCATTTT.

With respect to this clone: The same CDR3 can be traced to other DNA sequences in this sample. J is TRBJ1-1 and V is TRBV5-1; 7 nucleotides match TRBD1. The junction had 3 bases not matched to a gene; V was cut back by 4 bases and J by 0 bases. The CDR3 extends over 14 amino acids. Germline assignment: CDR1 SGHRS and CDR2 YFSETQ. The CDR3 spells CASSPTGMNTEAFF. DNA of the CDR3: TGCGCCAGCAGCCCGACAGGGATGAACACTGAAGCTTTCTTT.

V and J are TRBV6-5 and TRBJ1-3, with 8 bases fitting TRBD1. The CDR3 length is 15 residues. Germline values: CDR1 MNHEY, CDR2 SVGAGI. Unmatched junction bases numbered 4, after V lost 6 bases and J lost 0 bases. Written as DNA, the CDR3 is TGTGCCAGCAGACGGGACAGGAGCTCTGGAAACACCATATATTTT. Protein product: CASRRDRSSGNTIYF.

The chain employs TRBV2 and TRBJ1-6; D gene uncertain. This CDR3 region has 15 residues. The V end was cut by 6 bases, the J end by 0 bases, with 9 bases between. CDR1 is SNHLY and CDR2 is FYNNEI in the germline V gene. CDR3 nucleotides: TGTGCCAGCAGAGTACACAGCTCCTATAATTCACCCCTCCACTTT. Translation gives CASRVHSSYNSPLHF.

CDR3 in amino acids: CASSISGYREQFF. CDR3 DNA: TGTGCCAGTAGTATTAGCGGATACAGGGAGCAGTTCTTC. The V and J genes are TRBV19 and TRBJ2-1; the D gene is possibly TRBD2 (6 bases). This CDR3 has 13 residues. Deletions cut 3 bases from V and 10 bases from J, with 13 bases between. Germline values: CDR1 LNHDA, CDR2 SQIVND (reference sequence).

Here the CDR3 reads CASSPQGSSYEQYV. The CDR3 DNA reads as TGTGCCAGCAGTCCTCAGGGGAGCTCCTACGAGCAGTACGTC. The rearrangement joins TRBV6-5 to TRBJ2-7; possible D gene TRBD1, 6 bases. Germline-derived CDR1 and CDR2 are MNHEY and SVGAGI. This CDR3 is 14 amino acids long. V lost 5 bases and J lost 0, with 11 bases in between.

The genes are TRBV19 and TRBJ2-7, with 8 positions matching TRBD2. V shed 7 bases and J 6 bases; nucleotides not matched to a gene: 8. The CDR3 is 13 residues long. The germline V gene encodes CDR1 LNHDA and CDR2 SQIVND (reference sequence). The CDR3 is CASTGGEVSEQYV. DNA of the CDR3: TGTGCCAGTACGGGGGGGGAGGTTTCCGAGCAGTACGTC.

This clone was seen once. V and J are TRBV12-3 or TRBV12-4 and TRBJ2-1; 10 positions match TRBD2. V shed 6 bases and J 8 bases; nucleotides not matched to a gene: 4. The CDR3 consists of 13 residues. The DNA for the CDR3 is TGTGCCAGCAGGGGACTAGCGTTGGATGAGCAGTTCTTC. Its translation is CASRGLALDEQFF.

The chain combines TRBV13 with TRBJ2-1, with 8 positions matching TRBD1. CDR3 length: 15 amino acids. The V segment lost 5 bases and the J segment 0 bases; nucleotides outside the gene matches: 3. Germline-derived CDR1 and CDR2 are PRHDT and FYEKMQ (reference sequence). The CDR3 protein is CASSPGGSSYNEQFF. In DNA, the CDR3 is TGTGCCAGCAGCCCAGGGGGCAGCTCCTACAATGAGCAGTTCTTC.

The chain couples TRBV19 to TRBJ2-5; TRBD1 might be the D (5 bases). This CDR3 spans 13 amino acids. Germline values: CDR1 LNHDA, CDR2 SQIVND (reference sequence). V was clipped by 5 bases and J by 2 bases, with 9 bases between them. The DNA of the CDR3 is TGTGCCAGTAGTGGAAGACAGCAAGAGACCCAGTACTTC. It encodes CASSGRQQETQYF.

The gene calls are TRBV27 and TRBJ2-2; TRBD2 aligns across 13 bases. Germline CDR1 reads MNHEY; CDR2 reads SMNVEV (reference sequence). The CDR3 has 18 amino acids. Germline trimming cut 5 bases from V and 4 bases from J; bases unmatched to any gene: 10. CDR3 sequence: CASSPYPGLAGITGELFF. Here the CDR3 DNA reads TGTGCCAGCAGTCCCTACCCGGGACTAGCGGGGATCACCGGGGAGCTGTTTTTT.

The chain combines TRBV19 with TRBJ1-3; D gene ambiguous. V was cut by 7 bases and J by 1 base, with 8 bases left in between. Germline V gives CDR1 LNHDA, CDR2 SQIVND (reference sequence). The CDR3 is made up of 13 amino acids. The CDR3 DNA is TGTGCCAGTACAGCGTTGTCTGGAAACACCATATATTTT. Encoded protein: CASTALSGNTIYF.

The genes are TRBV19 and TRBJ1-2; TRBD1 might be the D (6 bases). This CDR3 is built from 15 residues. Germline CDR1 and CDR2: LNHDA and SQIVND (reference sequence). The germline V and J ends were trimmed by 3 bases and 3 bases, with 14 bases remaining between them. CDR3 protein: CASSILAQGDYGYTF. The CDR3 nucleotides read TGTGCCAGTAGTATCCTGGCACAGGGTGACTATGGCTACACCTTC.

Comments on this clone: In the same sample, other DNA sequences code for this CDR3. The V gene is TRBV11-2, the J gene TRBJ2-4; D unresolved. Trimming stripped 4 bases from V and 0 bases from J, with 7 bases between. Germline values: CDR1 SGHAT, CDR2 FQNNGV. The CDR3 loop spans 14 amino acids. CDR3 sequence reads: CASSSRLAKNIQYF. In nucleotides, the CDR3 is TGTGCCAGCAGCTCTCGACTAGCCAAAAACATTCAGTACTTC.

The V and J genes are TRBV19 and TRBJ2-7; maybe TRBD2 (7 bases). The V gene's germline CDR1 is LNHDA and CDR2 SQIVND (reference sequence). The CDR3 has 13 amino acids. The ends were cut back, 6 bases at V and 5 bases at J, with 14 bases in the middle. CDR3 sequence reads: CASRGRGADEQYV. In nucleotides, the CDR3 is TGTGCCAGTAGGGGCCGGGGGGCCGACGAGCAGTACGTC.

The chain has TRBV7-9 and TRBJ1-5; a weak D match, TRBD1 (6 bases). The CDR3 consists of 15 residues. V was shortened by 5 bases and J by 6 bases, with 17 bases between the two germline ends. Germline V gene sequence: CDR1 SEHNR, CDR2 FQNEAQ (reference sequence). The CDR3 spells CASSRTGSELQPQHF. CDR3 nucleotides: TGTGCCAGCAGCCGCACAGGGAGTGAACTTCAGCCCCAGCATTTT.

The rearrangement joins TRBV6-5 to TRBJ1-2; 9 bases fit TRBD1. The CDR3 covers 14 residues. Trimming removed 6 bases from V and 8 bases from J; junction bases left unmatched: 10. Per germline, CDR1 MNHEY and CDR2 SVGAGI. The CDR3 sequence is CASSTGGSIRGYTF. The DNA of the CDR3 is TGTGCCAGCAGCACAGGGGGCAGTATTAGAGGCTACACCTTC.

The rearrangement uses TRBV19 and TRBJ2-5, with D possibly TRBD2 on 5 matching bases. Germline-derived CDR1 and CDR2 are LNHDA and SQIVND (reference sequence). Trimming removed 1 base from V and 3 bases from J, with 9 bases in between. The CDR3 has 14 amino acids. The CDR3 region is CASSIVGNKETQYF. CDR3 bases: TGTGCCAGTAGTATAGTCGGGAACAAAGAGACCCAGTACTTC.

J is TRBJ1-1 and V is TRBV11-1; D remains unclear. V gave up 3 bases and J gave up 5 bases, with 10 bases separating them. Germline V gene data show CDR1 as SGHAT and CDR2 as FQDESV (reference sequence). The CDR3 is made up of 13 amino acids. The CDR3 DNA reads TGTGCCAGCAGCTTTCATTCGGGGACTGAAGCTTTCTTT. Translation gives CASSFHSGTEAFF.